The 30 T cell receptor beta chains reported below all come from one sample, sequenced in a study of cytomegalovirus exposure and HLA in healthy donors. This PCR relied on a set of 60 Vbeta primers and 13 Jbeta primers. TCRdb's table, derived via immunoSEQ multiplex PCR, lists solely in-frame clones and lacks some. The sample has around 88,000 clones; about 78% are singletons. Sequenced input: PBMCs. Source of these receptors: a middle-aged woman in good health and CMV-seropositive.

The chain joins TRBV7-2 to TRBJ2-5; TRBD2 is a possible D gene (5 bases). Germline V gives CDR1 SGHTA, CDR2 FQGNSA. Deletions cut 1 base from V and 4 bases from J, with 10 bases between. The CDR3 consists of 14 residues. The CDR3 reads CASSLEWSGETQYF. CDR3 bases: TGTGCCAGCAGCTTAGAGTGGAGCGGAGAGACCCAGTACTTC.

The CDR3 DNA is TGTGCCAGCAGCTTGTGGACAGGGGATAGCAATCAGCCCCAGCATTTT. Translating it yields CASSLWTGDSNQPQHF. The chain combines TRBV5-6 with TRBJ1-5; 9 nucleotides line up with TRBD1. Unmatched junction bases numbered 2, after V lost 1 base and J lost 0 bases. Germline V lookup: CDR1 SGHDT, CDR2 YYEEEE. The CDR3 has 16 residues.

The V call is TRBV12-5, the J call TRBJ1-1; TRBD1 is a possible D gene (5 bases). CDR1 is LGHNT, CDR2 FRNRAP, per germline. The CDR3 consists of 16 residues. Trimming removed 2 bases from V and 10 bases from J, with 23 bases in between. CDR3 sequence (DNA): TGTGCTAGTGGTTTGCCCCACTCCCGACAGTCCCATACAGCTTTCTTT. This encodes CASGLPHSRQSHTAFF.

This clone has more than one count but fewer than ten. The V and J genes are TRBV6-1 and TRBJ1-5; D not resolved. Looked up from germline, CDR1 is MNHNS and CDR2 is SASEGT. CDR3 length equals 13 residues. V was clipped by 8 bases and J by 4 bases, with 12 bases between them. As DNA, the CDR3 is TGTGCCAGCCGAGGAATGCGGAATCAGCCCCAGCATTTT. Its protein is CASRGMRNQPQHF.

The V gene is TRBV10-3, the J gene TRBJ2-2; possibly TRBD2 for D (6 bases). CDR1 and CDR2 (germline): ENHRY, SYGVKD. Trimming cost V 6 bases and J 7 bases, with 21 bases left between them. The CDR3 loop spans 16 amino acids. The CDR3 DNA follows: TGTGCCATCAGCTTAGGGGAGGCAGGACAAGACGGGGAGCTGTTTTTT. Translating it yields CAISLGEAGQDGELFF.

The chain carries TRBV11-1 and TRBJ2-5; 8 bases match TRBD2. The CDR3 has 14 amino acids. CDR1 is SGHAT and CDR2 is FQDESV in the germline V gene (reference sequence). Trimming at V came to 5 bases and at J to 3 bases, leaving 5 bases not matched to a gene. CDR3 sequence: CASSTRSGEETQYF. The CDR3 nucleotides are TGTGCCAGCAGCACCCGTAGCGGGGAAGAGACCCAGTACTTC.

The V and J genes are TRBV14 and TRBJ2-5; 7 bases are a match to TRBD2. Trimming removed 2 bases from V and 0 bases from J; junction bases left unmatched: 3. Germline V gene sequence: CDR1 SGHDN, CDR2 FVKESK. The CDR3 consists of 15 residues. The CDR3 coding sequence is TGTGCCAGCAGCCAATATAGCGGGTACCAAGAGACCCAGTACTTC. It encodes CASSQYSGYQETQYF. Using reference TRBV14 and TRBJ2-5 for the parts outside the CDR3, the full variable domain is EAGVTQFPSHSVIEKGQTVTLRCDPISGHDNLYWYRRVMGKEIKFLLHFVKESKQDESGMPNNRFLAERTGGTYSTLKVQPAELEDSGVYFCASSQYSGYQETQYFGPGTRLLVL.

The rearrangement joins TRBV2 to TRBJ1-1; unclear D gene. This CDR3 contains 11 residues. Germline CDR1 and CDR2: SNHLY and FYNNEI. V lost 5 bases to trimming and J lost 7 bases, with 8 bases between them. CDR3 in DNA: TGTGCCAGCAGTTCAGCGGTTGAAGCTTTCTTT. Protein: CASSSAVEAFF.

The chain joins TRBV9 to TRBJ2-4; D gene ambiguous. CDR3 length: 14 amino acids. Per the germline V gene, CDR1 is SGDLS and CDR2 is YYNGEE. V was pared by 4 bases and J by 0 bases, with 8 bases between. CDR3 sequence (DNA): TGTGCCAGCAGCCCTCGTTTAGCCAAAAACATTCAGTACTTC. Protein sequence: CASSPRLAKNIQYF. Combining the CDR3 with reference TRBV9 and TRBJ2-4 gives the whole variable domain DSGVTQTPKHLITATGQRVTLRCSPRSGDLSVYWYQQSLDQGLQFLIQYYNGEERAKGNILERFSAQQFPDLHSELNLSSLELGDSALYFCASSPRLAKNIQYFGAGTRLSVL.

The chain has TRBV4-1 and TRBJ2-7, with TRBD2 matching 9 bases. This CDR3 spans 17 amino acids. V shed 2 bases and J 0 bases; nucleotides not matched to a gene: 8. Germline values: CDR1 MGHRA, CDR2 YSYEKL. The CDR3 coding sequence is TGCGCCAGCAGCCAATTGGGACTAGCCGATCACTCCTACGAGCAGTACTTC. This sequence encodes CASSQLGLADHSYEQYF.

This chain joins TRBV10-3 and TRBJ1-3; weak D call: TRBD1 (6 bases). V lost 6 bases, J lost 2 bases, and 8 bases lay in between. The CDR3 spans 13 residues. Germline CDR1 and CDR2: ENHRY and SYGVKD. The CDR3 spells CAIRRDTGNTIYF. In nucleotides, the CDR3 is TGTGCCATCAGACGGGACACTGGAAACACCATATATTTT.

The V gene is TRBV15, the J gene TRBJ2-6; TRBD1 agrees at 10 bases. Germline V gene sequence: CDR1 LNHNV, CDR2 YYDKDF (reference sequence). V shed 6 bases, J shed 2 bases, and the junction held 4 bases outside the gene matches. This CDR3 comprises 16 residues. This chain's CDR3 is CATRGDRGPGANVLTF. DNA of the CDR3: TGTGCCACCAGGGGGGACAGGGGCCCTGGGGCCAACGTCCTGACTTTC.

V is TRBV7-3 and J is TRBJ1-1; a weak D match, TRBD1 (5 bases). The V and J ends lost 6 bases and 4 bases respectively, with 21 bases between them. This CDR3 region has 16 residues. Germline assignment: CDR1 SGHTA and CDR2 FQGTGA. The CDR3 DNA follows: TGTGCCAGCAGTTTAGGGGCCTCGACCTTGGGCACTGAAGCTTTCTTT. It specifies CASSLGASTLGTEAFF.

The chain uses TRBV2 and TRBJ1-1, with a tentative D call TRBD1 (5 bases). The CDR3 runs 14 residues. Trimming removed 3 bases from V and 5 bases from J, with 13 bases in between. Germline V gene data show CDR1 as SNHLY and CDR2 as FYNNEI. Written as DNA, the CDR3 is TGTGCCAGCAGTGATACACAGGCTGGTACTGAAGCTTTCTTT. Translated, it gives CASSDTQAGTEAFF.

The rearrangement uses TRBV21-1 and TRBJ2-1; TRBD1 is the table's D call, not checked against the DNA. TRBV21-1 corresponds to a pseudogene. This CDR3 is built from 16 residues. The chain's CDR3 is CASSRGGTGDYNEQFF. The CDR3 bases are TGTGCCAGCAGCAGGGGGGGGACAGGGGACTACAATGAGCAGTTCTTC.

The V call is TRBV30, the J call TRBJ2-7; 8 bases match TRBD1. Germline CDR1 reads GTSNPN; CDR2 reads SVGIG (reference sequence). The CDR3 covers 15 residues. The junction had 8 bases not matched to a gene; V was cut back by 0 bases and J by 4 bases. The CDR3 bases are TGTGCCTGGAGTGTGCGGACAGGGAAAGCATACGAGCAGTACTTC. Protein: CAWSVRTGKAYEQYF.

The rearrangement joins TRBV10-1 to TRBJ2-5; D unresolved. Germline lookup yields CDR1 WNHNN and CDR2 SYGVQD (reference sequence). The CDR3 is 14 residues long. V lost 3 bases and J lost 0, with 8 bases in between. The CDR3 is CASSEVEYQETQYF. The CDR3 region has the DNA TGCGCCAGCAGTGAAGTGGAGTACCAAGAGACCCAGTACTTC.

This sequence joins TRBV11-2 and TRBJ2-1; 8 nucleotides agree with TRBD1. V lost 5 bases and J lost 10; bases outside the gene matches: 10. The CDR3 sequence is 14 residues long. Germline CDR1 is SGHAT and CDR2 is FQNNGV. The CDR3 DNA reads TGTGCCAGCAGCCGCCTGACAGGGGCGGGCGAGCAGTTCTTC. This sequence encodes CASSRLTGAGEQFF.

V and J are TRBV5-1 and TRBJ1-2; possible D gene TRBD1, 6 bases. Germline CDR1 SGHRS, CDR2 YFSETQ. The CDR3 totals 14 residues. The V end lost 0 bases, the J end lost 6 bases, and 12 bases lay between the germline ends. In DNA, the CDR3 is TGCGCCAGCAGCTTGGGGGGGGGCAGGAATGGCTACACCTTC. This encodes CASSLGGGRNGYTF.

The rearrangement uses TRBV5-4 and TRBJ2-5; 13 nucleotides agree with TRBD2. The CDR3 consists of 16 residues. CDR1 is SGHNT and CDR2 is YYREEE in the germline V gene (reference sequence). V was clipped by 3 bases and J by 2 bases; unmatched bases: 4. The CDR3 reads CASSSGTSGAQETQYF. As DNA, the CDR3 is TGTGCCAGCAGCTCGGGGACTAGCGGGGCTCAAGAGACCCAGTACTTC. The variable domain in full, completed from reference TRBV5-4 and TRBJ2-5, reads ETGVTQSPTHLIKTRGQQVTLRCSSQSGHNTVSWYQQALGQGPQFIFQYYREEENGRGNFPPRFSGLQFPNYSSELNVNALELDDSALYLCASSSGTSGAQETQYFGPGTRLLVL.

The V gene is TRBV10-3, the J gene TRBJ2-7, with TRBD1 matching 7 bases. Germline-derived CDR1 and CDR2 are ENHRY and SYGVKD. V lost 2 bases, J lost 2 bases, and 3 bases stayed unmatched. There are 14 residues in the CDR3. This chain's CDR3 is CAISEGDSTYEQYF. The CDR3 DNA reads TGTGCCATCAGTGAGGGGGACAGTACCTACGAGCAGTACTTC.

This chain links TRBV27 with TRBJ2-7; TRBD2 agrees at 13 bases. The V and J ends lost 2 bases and 2 bases, in that order; junction bases with no gene match: 3. The CDR3 covers 16 residues. In germline, CDR1 is MNHEY, CDR2 SMNVEV (reference sequence). The CDR3 spells CASSLGTSGKAYEQYF. In nucleotides, the CDR3 is TGTGCCAGCAGTTTAGGGACTAGCGGGAAAGCCTACGAGCAGTACTTC.

The table lists this clone with a few counts. The rearrangement uses TRBV29-1 and TRBJ1-1, with 8 nucleotides matching TRBD1. Germline V lookup: CDR1 SQVTM, CDR2 ANQGSEA. This CDR3 has 13 residues. Trimming took 4 bases from V and 2 from J; bases not matched to a gene: 3. In DNA, the CDR3 is TGCAGCGTTGCGGGACAGGTCAACACTGAAGCTTTCTTT. It translates to CSVAGQVNTEAFF.

This chain links TRBV5-8 with TRBJ2-2; TRBD2 matches at 14 bases. The junction had 7 bases not matched to a gene; V was cut back by 4 bases and J by 8 bases. CDR3 length equals 16 residues. Germline V gene data show CDR1 as SGHTS and CDR2 as YDEGEE. The CDR3 sequence: CASSPPTSGRAGELFF. The CDR3 DNA sequence: TGTGCCAGCAGCCCTCCGACTAGCGGGAGGGCGGGGGAGCTGTTTTTT.

This chain connects TRBV5-6 to TRBJ2-2, with 9 bases identical to TRBD1. The CDR3 spans 15 residues. Trimming at V came to 1 base and at J to 3 bases, leaving 1 base not matched to a gene. Germline lookup yields CDR1 SGHDT and CDR2 YYEEEE. CDR3 residues: CASSLWTGDTGELFF. CDR3 DNA sequence: TGTGCCAGCAGCTTGTGGACAGGGGACACCGGGGAGCTGTTTTTT.

This clone was seen only a few times. CDR3 bases: TGTGCCAGCAGTTACTCGTGGGAGGGTAACACTGAAGCTTTCTTT. Translating gives CASSYSWEGNTEAFF. V usage is TRBV6-5 and J usage is TRBJ1-1, with D hard to call. CDR3 size: 15 residues. CDR1 MNHEY and CDR2 SVGAGI come from the germline V gene. V was shortened by 0 bases and J by 2 bases, with 10 bases between the two germline ends.

The chain links TRBV5-1 to TRBJ2-1; TRBD2 agrees at 8 bases. V lost 3 bases, J lost 8 bases, and 13 bases stayed unmatched. Germline V gene lookup returns CDR1 SGHRS and CDR2 YFSETQ. The CDR3 runs to 16 residues. In nucleotides, the CDR3 is TGCGCCAGCAGCTACCCAAAGCGGGAGAGGTTTGATGAGCAGTTCTTC. The encoded protein is CASSYPKRERFDEQFF.

The rearrangement links TRBV5-1 to TRBJ2-7, with TRBD1 matching 8 bases. The V gene's germline CDR1 is SGHRS and CDR2 YFSETQ. The CDR3 runs to 13 residues. The ends lost 5 bases at V and 3 bases at J; junction bases unmatched: 4. The CDR3 DNA sequence: TGCGCCAGCAGACCGGGACAGGACTACGAGCAGTACTTC. Translated, it gives CASRPGQDYEQYF.

CDR3 loop: CASKLEGTDTQYF. The CDR3 nucleotides read TGTGCCAGCAAGCTAGAAGGCACAGATACGCAGTATTTT. J is TRBJ2-3 and V is TRBV7-9; no clear D gene. The CDR3 spans 13 residues. CDR1 is SEHNR, CDR2 FQNEAQ, per germline (reference sequence). The V gene lost 7 bases and the J gene lost 1 base, with 9 bases spanning the gap.

The J gene is TRBJ2-5, the V gene TRBV29-1; TRBD1 agrees at 10 bases. Trimming took 2 bases from V and 7 from J; bases not matched to a gene: 10. Germline V lookup: CDR1 SQVTM, CDR2 ANQGSEA. The CDR3 totals 15 residues. The CDR3 DNA is TGCAGCGTTGAAAGGGGGGGGACAGGGGTAGGGACCCAGTACTTC. Translation gives CSVERGGTGVGTQYF.